Presented here are 29 T cell receptor beta chains from one specimen sequenced in a study of PD-L1 blockade in urothelial cancer. Here immunoSEQ multiplex PCR was the method, and the copy in TCRdb shows in-frame clones only, minus some. Of 90,000 to 100,000 clones detected, about 90% appear once; the ten largest clones hold around 1.6%. Time point indicated: pretreatment peripheral blood. This material consisted of PBMCs, taken around atezolizumab (anti-PD-L1) treatment. The receptors originated from a man aged 55 to 70 with urothelial cancer.

The V and J genes are TRBV12-1 and TRBJ1-1; the listed D gene, TRBD1, was not tested against the DNA. TRBV12-1 is shown as a pseudogene. CDR3 length equals 15 residues. The DNA for the CDR3 is TGTGCCAGCAGCTTCGCGGGACAGATGAACACTGAAGCTTTCTTT. It codes for CASSFAGQMNTEAFF.

There are a few counts of this clone. The V and J genes are TRBV6-6 and TRBJ2-3; 8 bases align to TRBD2. The CDR3 length is 14 residues. Germline lookup yields CDR1 MNHNY and CDR2 SVGAGI (reference sequence). Trimming at V came to 7 bases and at J to 4 bases, leaving 7 bases not matched to a gene. The CDR3 sequence: CASTRGGRSDTQYF. The CDR3 region has the DNA TGTGCCAGCACCCGGGGGGGACGTTCAGATACGCAGTATTTT.

Here the CDR3 reads CASSRGLAGELFF. The CDR3 coding sequence is TGTGCCAGCAGTCGAGGGTTAGCCGGGGAGCTGTTTTTT. V usage is TRBV28 and J usage is TRBJ2-2; the D gene is possibly TRBD2 (5 bases). Trimming removed 5 bases at V and 6 bases at J, with 10 bases between. Germline V gene sequence: CDR1 MDHEN, CDR2 SYDVKM. This CDR3 comprises 13 residues. The whole variable domain, remainder taken from reference TRBV28 and TRBJ2-2, is DVKVTQSSRYLVKRTGEKVFLECVQDMDHENMFWYRQDPGLGLRLIYFSYDVKMKEKGDIPEGYSVSREKKERFSLILESASTNQTSMYLCASSRGLAGELFFGEGSRLTVL.

The V call is TRBV29-1, the J call TRBJ1-2, with D tentatively TRBD1 (5 bases). This CDR3 spans 14 amino acids. V was clipped by 0 bases and J by 5 bases, with 13 bases between them. Looked up from germline, CDR1 is SQVTM and CDR2 is ANQGSEA. In nucleotides, the CDR3 is TGCAGCGTTGAAGAGCGGAGGGGAGGATATGGCTACACCTTC. Residues: CSVEERRGGYGYTF.

This clone showed up just once. The chain joins TRBV2 to TRBJ2-7, with 7 bases that match TRBD2. Germline V gives CDR1 SNHLY, CDR2 FYNNEI. The CDR3 is 19 residues long. After removal of 3 bases from V and 1 base from J, the junction contained 18 bases not matched to a gene. This chain's CDR3 is CASSELNPAGTHRSYEQYF. In DNA form, the CDR3 reads TGTGCCAGCAGTGAGCTAAATCCAGCGGGAACACACCGTTCCTACGAGCAGTACTTC.

This clone appeared a single time. V gene TRBV2 combines with J gene TRBJ1-1; D remains ambiguous. The CDR3 consists of 14 residues. V dropped 7 bases and J dropped 0 bases, with 12 bases sitting between them. Germline V CDR1 and CDR2: SNHLY, FYNNEI. DNA of the CDR3: TGTGCCAGCACCTTAGCCTTCATGAACACTGAAGCTTTCTTT. Translated: CASTLAFMNTEAFF.

In the case of this clone: Mismatch with germline at one junction end may stem from a read error. The rearrangement links TRBV4-3 to TRBJ1-2; D might be TRBD1 (5 bases). Germline V gene data show CDR1 as LGHNA and CDR2 as YSLEER. The CDR3 consists of 12 residues. The CDR3 loop is CASSQDQGFLFF. CDR3 nucleotides: TGCGCCAGCAGCCAAGACCAGGGTTTCCTGTTCTTC.

This chain connects TRBV29-1 to TRBJ2-7; 7 bases agree with TRBD1. CDR3 length: 12 amino acids. The germline gives CDR1 SQVTM, CDR2 ANQGSEA. The trim removed 4 bases at V and 3 bases at J, leaving 3 bases unmatched. The CDR3 region is CSVGGQDYEQYF. CDR3 nucleotide sequence: TGCAGCGTTGGAGGACAGGACTACGAGCAGTACTTC.

J is TRBJ2-3 and V is TRBV7-7; D not resolved. Looked up from germline, CDR1 is SSHAT and CDR2 is FNYEAQ (reference sequence). V was trimmed by 5 bases and J by 6 bases, leaving 9 bases between them. The CDR3 contains 12 residues. Here the CDR3 DNA reads TGTGCCAGCAGCCAGGTGGTTGATACGCAGTATTTT. Amino acids: CASSQVVDTQYF.

V usage is TRBV27 and J usage is TRBJ1-1, with a possible D match to TRBD1 (5 bases). Trimming pared 8 bases from V and 4 bases from J, leaving 14 bases between. The V gene's germline CDR1 is MNHEY and CDR2 SMNVEV (reference sequence). The CDR3 contains 13 residues. The CDR3 loop reads CASGAGSGTEAFF. In DNA, the CDR3 is TGTGCCAGCGGGGCGGGGTCGGGCACTGAAGCTTTCTTT.

The chain carries TRBV6-6 and TRBJ2-2, with D unresolved. Germline CDR1 is MNHNY and CDR2 is SVGAGI (reference sequence). This CDR3 has 14 residues. The V and J ends lost 3 bases and 5 bases respectively, with 10 bases between them. CDR3 protein: CASSYPSSTGELFF. The CDR3 DNA sequence: TGTGCCAGCAGTTATCCCTCGAGTACCGGGGAGCTGTTTTTT.

The V gene is TRBV5-1, the J gene TRBJ2-3; 9 bases agree with TRBD2. Per germline, CDR1 SGHRS and CDR2 YFSETQ. J lost 5 bases, V lost 1 base, and 5 bases had no gene match. This CDR3 has 15 amino acids. The CDR3 coding sequence is TGCGCCAGCAGCTTGTTAGCGGGAGTCAGAGATACGCAGTATTTT. This encodes CASSLLAGVRDTQYF.

The chain employs TRBV7-2 and TRBJ2-3; no definite D call. This CDR3 is built from 16 residues. V was clipped by 1 base and J by 0 bases, with 11 bases between them. The germline V gene encodes CDR1 SGHTA and CDR2 FQGNSA. Here the CDR3 reads CASSLEVASSTDTQYF. DNA for the CDR3: TGTGCCAGCAGCTTAGAAGTGGCTTCTAGCACAGATACGCAGTATTTT.

In nucleotides, the CDR3 is TGTGCCTGGAGTCCCTCCGGGTCCGCGCAGTATTTT. This gives the protein CAWSPSGSAQYF. This rearrangement joins TRBV30 to TRBJ2-3, with unresolved D. With 2 bases removed from V and 10 bases from J, the gap between germline ends came to 13 bases. The CDR3 covers 12 residues. CDR1 and CDR2 (germline): GTSNPN, SVGIG (reference sequence).

CDR3 protein: CASSPAAGGSEQYF. CDR3 DNA sequence: TGTGCCAGCTCACCTGCGGCGGGAGGGTCCGAGCAGTACTTC. The chain links TRBV18 to TRBJ2-7; 9 bases match TRBD2. Looked up from germline, CDR1 is KGHSH and CDR2 is LQKENI. There are 14 residues in the CDR3. V was pared by 3 bases and J by 6 bases, with 6 bases of the junction left unmatched.

The CDR3 sequence: CASRLDRGKGGGYTF. The CDR3 bases are TGTGCCAGCAGATTAGACAGGGGGAAAGGAGGTGGCTACACCTTC. This chain uses TRBV28 with TRBJ1-2; 9 nucleotides agree with TRBD1. The CDR3 is made up of 15 amino acids. J gave up 7 bases and V 6 bases, and 12 bases lay outside the gene matches. The germline V gene has CDR1 MDHEN and CDR2 SYDVKM.

The chain joins TRBV5-1 to TRBJ1-5, with a weak D call TRBD1 (6 bases). The CDR3 runs to 17 residues. V was clipped by 3 bases and J by 0 bases, with 16 bases between them. Germline V lookup: CDR1 SGHRS, CDR2 YFSETQ. CDR3 DNA sequence: TGCGCCAGCAGCTCCGGGCCACAGGGATATAGCAATCAGCCCCAGCATTTT. Its translation: CASSSGPQGYSNQPQHF.

CDR3 loop: CASSRGTAEKLFF. CDR3 nucleotide sequence: TGTGCCAGCAGTCGCGGGACAGCCGAAAAACTGTTTTTT. The chain uses TRBV9 and TRBJ1-4, with 7 bases matching TRBD1. This CDR3 has 13 amino acids. The trim removed 5 bases at V and 8 bases at J, leaving 6 bases unmatched. In germline, CDR1 is SGDLS, CDR2 YYNGEE.

The chain combines TRBV5-1 with TRBJ2-7, with 10 nucleotides matching TRBD2. This CDR3 is 15 amino acids long. Germline CDR1 reads SGHRS; CDR2 reads YFSETQ. Trimming at V came to 0 bases and at J to 0 bases, leaving 0 bases not matched to a gene. The CDR3: CASSLGLAGSYEQYF. In nucleotides, the CDR3 is TGCGCCAGCAGCTTGGGACTAGCGGGCTCCTACGAGCAGTACTTC.

This sequence joins TRBV5-1 and TRBJ1-3; 7 bases are a match to TRBD1. The V segment lost 4 bases and the J segment 1 base; nucleotides outside the gene matches: 2. Germline lookup yields CDR1 SGHRS and CDR2 YFSETQ. This CDR3 contains 14 residues. CDR3 residues: CASSPTGSGNTIYF. The CDR3, as DNA: TGCGCCAGCAGCCCGACAGGGTCTGGAAACACCATATATTTT.

V gene TRBV2 combines with J gene TRBJ2-5, with 7 nucleotides matching TRBD1. This CDR3 comprises 13 residues. Looked up from germline, CDR1 is SNHLY and CDR2 is FYNNEI. Unmatched junction bases numbered 6, after V lost 8 bases and J lost 3 bases. CDR3 nucleotides: TGTGCCAGCGGGGGACAGCTAGAAGAGACCCAGTACTTC. Its protein product is CASGGQLEETQYF.

Details on this clone: The sample has other DNA sequences that encode this CDR3 too. The rearrangement links TRBV29-1 to TRBJ2-6; possible D gene TRBD1, 5 bases. Germline V CDR1 and CDR2: SQVTM, ANQGSEA. The CDR3 runs to 14 residues. The V end was cut by 4 bases, the J end by 4 bases, with 11 bases between. CDR3 DNA sequence: TGCAGCGTTGGGCAGGGTGGCGGGGCCAACGTCCTGACTTTC. This translates into CSVGQGGGANVLTF.

The chain employs TRBV5-1 and TRBJ2-3; 11 bases map to TRBD1. Germline CDR1 and CDR2: SGHRS and YFSETQ. The CDR3 extends over 14 amino acids. V was pared by 5 bases and J by 4 bases, with 3 bases of the junction left unmatched. The CDR3 is CASSGTGGSDTQYF. CDR3 bases: TGCGCCAGCAGTGGGACAGGGGGATCAGATACGCAGTATTTT. Full variable domain (missing parts from reference TRBV5-1 and TRBJ2-3): KAGVTQTPRYLIKTRGQQVTLSCSPISGHRSVSWYQQTPGQGLQFLFEYFSETQRNKGNFPGRFSGRQFSNSRSEMNVSTLELGDSALYLCASSGTGGSDTQYFGPGTRLTVL.

This chain joins TRBV10-3 and TRBJ2-1; 7 nucleotides line up with TRBD2. Germline loops: CDR1 ENHRY, CDR2 SYGVKD. The junction had 7 bases not matched to a gene; V was cut back by 2 bases and J by 9 bases. The CDR3 is 14 residues long. The CDR3 DNA is TGTGCCATCAGTGAGCTAGCGGAGAAGGGTGAGCAGTTCTTC. It translates to CAISELAEKGEQFF.

The gene calls are TRBV5-1 and TRBJ2-5; 8 nucleotides align to TRBD1. Germline V gene sequence: CDR1 SGHRS, CDR2 YFSETQ. The CDR3 consists of 14 residues. J lost 5 bases, V lost 1 base, and 4 bases had no gene match. The CDR3, as DNA: TGCGCCAGCAGCTTGACAGGGGGAAGGGAGACCCAGTACTTC. This encodes CASSLTGGRETQYF.

The chain couples TRBV4-3 to TRBJ1-2, with D possibly being TRBD1 (6 bases). Trimming cost V 0 bases and J 3 bases, with 17 bases left between them. The CDR3 length is 17 residues. Germline CDR1 reads LGHNA; CDR2 reads YSLEER. The CDR3 spells CASSQEYRQVPDYGYTF. For the CDR3, the DNA is TGCGCCAGCAGCCAAGAGTATCGACAGGTCCCCGACTATGGCTACACCTTC.

The chain joins TRBV7-4 to TRBJ1-3, with 12 bases that match TRBD1. The V and J ends lost 5 bases and 0 bases, in that order; junction bases with no gene match: 11. The germline V gene has CDR1 SGHVT and CDR2 SQSDAQ. The CDR3 runs 19 residues. The CDR3 region is CASSVGQGAAKSSGNTIYF. CDR3 bases: TGTGCCAGCAGCGTGGGACAGGGGGCGGCTAAGAGCTCTGGAAACACCATATATTTT. Full variable domain (missing parts from reference TRBV7-4 and TRBJ1-3): GAGVSQSPRYKVAKRGRDVALRCDSISGHVTLYWYRQTLGQGSEVLTYSQSDAQRDKSGRPSGRFSAERPERSVSTLKIQRTEQGDSAVYLCASSVGQGAAKSSGNTIYFGEGSWLTVV.

This chain links TRBV5-1 with TRBJ1-1; D may be TRBD1 (5 bases). Looked up from germline, CDR1 is SGHRS and CDR2 is YFSETQ. Trimming removed 4 bases at V and 5 bases at J, with 12 bases between. The CDR3 length is 13 residues. The DNA for the CDR3 is TGCGCCAGCAGCGGGGCAGGGTGGACTGAAGCTTTCTTT. Encoded protein: CASSGAGWTEAFF.

This chain joins TRBV7-2 and TRBJ1-3; 7 nucleotides agree with TRBD1. Germline CDR1 is SGHTA and CDR2 is FQGNSA. CDR3 size: 17 residues. The V segment lost 6 bases and the J segment 0 bases; nucleotides outside the gene matches: 11. CDR3 DNA sequence: TGTGCCAGCAGAAAGACAGGGAACGATTTCTCTGGAAACACCATATATTTT. Residues: CASRKTGNDFSGNTIYF. The complete variable domain, with remaining parts taken from reference TRBV7-2 and TRBJ1-3, reads GAGVSQSPSNKVTEKGKDVELRCDPISGHTALYWYRQSLGQGLEFLIYFQGNSAPDKSGLPSDRFSAERTGGSVSTLTIQRTQQEDSAVYLCASRKTGNDFSGNTIYFGEGSWLTVV.